What follows describes a single T cell receptor (beta chain). Original processing methods: From ImmunoSEQ came sequences covering only the junction and carrying no quality scores, so filtering differed. Method: immunoSEQ multiplex PCR; TCRdb's copy keeps in-frame clones and lacks some. V, J and clone size were drawn from that table, and D and trimming were deduced from the DNA. The top ten hold around 0.13% of the sample, which has around 2,000,000 clones, roughly 95% seen once. The record originates from a study of shared clonotypes between healthy human individuals. Study context: Ranging from 18 to 49 in age, donors were a couple of women and three men.

The germline gives CDR1 LGHNA, CDR2 YSLEER. The CDR3 runs 14 residues. The V and J ends lost 0 bases and 6 bases respectively, with 12 bases between them. The chain employs TRBV4-3 and TRBJ2-7, with a tentative D call TRBD1 (5 bases). The TCR sequence derives from a man between 18 and 29 years old in good health. Material: naive CD4+ T cells sorted from blood. The subset is: CD45RA+ positively selected. CDR3 residues: CASSQEPGQGEQYF. The CDR3 nucleotides are TGCGCCAGCAGCCAAGAGCCAGGCCAGGGCGAGCAGTACTTC.